The rows below give T cell receptor beta chains drawn from one sample of a study of early T cells in non-severe SARS-CoV-2 infection. TCRdb processed the 5' RACE reads anew with MiXCR; each CDR3 protein has one entry. The sample shows around 94,000 distinct CDR3 sequences, 13% of them seen only once. Sequencing input: whole blood. These receptors were taken from an adult who was a healthcare worker with PCR-confirmed SARS-CoV-2 infection or an uninfected control (not recorded which). Both conserved end residues are part of each CDR3. Each record gives: D gene, clone size, J gene, V gene, CDR3 DNA, CDR3 protein. D genes are given only for firm matches. The listing skips clone size in some rows; elsewhere it reads once, few, many or a size class.

>-|-|TRBJ2-1|TRBV5-1
TGCGCCAGCAGCTTGGCCACAGGGAGTCCCTACAATGAGCAGTTCTTC
CASSLATGSPYNEQFF
>-|-|TRBJ1-5|TRBV7-9
TGTGCCAGCAGCTCAGGAGGCAATCAGCCCCAGCATTTT
CASSSGGNQPQHF
>TRBD2|-|TRBJ2-7|TRBV6-5
TGTGCCAGCAGTTACTCGACTAGCGGCGAGCAGTACTTC
CASSYSTSGEQYF
>-|-|TRBJ2-1|TRBV4-1
TGCGCCAGCGCTGATAAGGTGGCGCAGTTCTTC
CASADKVAQFF
>-|few|TRBJ2-7|TRBV20-1
TGCAGCGGTAGGCGGAGCTCCTACGAGCAGTACTTC
CSGRRSSYEQYF
>-|few|TRBJ2-1|TRBV3-1
TGTGCCAGCAGCCAAGGGCGGGGACTCTCCTACAATGAGCAGTTCTTC
CASSQGRGLSYNEQFF
>-|-|TRBJ1-2|TRBV12-5
TGTGCTAGTGGTTCTGACGGAGCCCCGGGGGGCTACACCTTC
CASGSDGAPGGYTF
>-|many|TRBJ1-1|TRBV5-1
TGCGCCAGCAGCTTAGGGGTGGACACTGAAGCTTTCTTT
CASSLGVDTEAFF
>TRBD2|few|TRBJ2-3|TRBV2
TGTGCCAGCAGTGAATGGGGAGGGAGCGCAGATACGCAGTATTTT
CASSEWGGSADTQYF
>-|many|TRBJ2-7|TRBV20-1
TGCAGTGCTGATTCTTATGGGGGGTCCTACGAGCAGTACTTC
CSADSYGGSYEQYF
>-|few|TRBJ2-7|TRBV7-2
TGTGCCAGCAGCTTAGTGGGATCCGAGCAGTACTTC
CASSLVGSEQYF
>TRBD1|few|TRBJ2-3|TRBV20-1
TGCAGTGCACCTACAGGGGGGCCGATCACAGATACGCAGTATTTT
CSAPTGGPITDTQYF
>TRBD1|many|TRBJ2-2|TRBV6-1
TGTGCCAGCAGTGAAAGTACAGGGGGGCCCGGGGAGCTGTTTTTT
CASSESTGGPGELFF
>-|few|TRBJ2-3|TRBV6-5
TGTGCCAGCAGTTACTCGACTACTAGTTCAGATACGCAGTATTTT
CASSYSTTSSDTQYF
>TRBD2|many|TRBJ2-7|TRBV6-1
TGTGCCAGCAAGAAGCGGGAGCTGGTTTCTAACGAGCAGTACTTC
CASKKRELVSNEQYF
>-|many|TRBJ1-2|TRBV5-4
TGTGCCAGCAGGGGAGACTTGGACTATGGCTACACCTTC
CASRGDLDYGYTF
>-|few|TRBJ1-1|TRBV4-3
TGCGCCAGCAGCCAAGACCAGGCTTTT
CASSQDQAF
>-|many|TRBJ2-1|TRBV5-1
TGCGCCAGCAGCCCTATCGGCGGTAATGAGCAGTTCTTC
CASSPIGGNEQFF
>-|many|TRBJ2-3|TRBV7-6
TGTGCCAGCAGCCTTGGGACGCGGACAGATACGCAGTATTTT
CASSLGTRTDTQYF
>-|many|TRBJ2-7|TRBV20-1
TGCAGTGCTACCGGGGACAAGGGCTACGAGCAGTACTTC
CSATGDKGYEQYF
>-|many|TRBJ1-3|TRBV3-1
TGTGCCAGCAGCCGAGGACGGAACTCTGGAAACACCATATATTTT
CASSRGRNSGNTIYF
>-|many|TRBJ2-7|TRBV12-3/TRBV12-4
TGTGCCAGCAGTTTGGGGGACACCTTCTACGAGCAGTACTTC
CASSLGDTFYEQYF
>-|many|TRBJ2-1|TRBV12-3/TRBV12-4
TGTGCCAGCAGGCCCGGACAGCCACCCTACAATGAGCAGTTCTTC
CASRPGQPPYNEQFF
>-|few|TRBJ1-3|TRBV7-3
TGTGCCAGCAGCTTATCACCCACAGGGAACACCATATATTTT
CASSLSPTGNTIYF
>-|many|TRBJ2-7|TRBV19
TGTGCCAGTAGACGTGGACCACTCTCCTACGAGCAGTACTTC
CASRRGPLSYEQYF
>-|-|TRBJ2-1|TRBV6-6
TGTGCCAGCAATGCTGTAGGTCGTTTGAATGAGCAGTTCTTC
CASNAVGRLNEQFF
>TRBD2|few|TRBJ2-2|TRBV9
TGTGCCAGCAACACAGGCGACGCGGGAGGGGTCGGGGAGCTGTTTTTT
CASNTGDAGGVGELFF
>TRBD1|few|TRBJ2-7|TRBV5-6
TGTGCCAGCAGCCTTCGGGACAGGGGCCTCTACGAGCAGTACTTC
CASSLRDRGLYEQYF
>TRBD1|-|TRBJ2-1|TRBV6-5
TGTGCCAGCAGCCTGGACAGGGGGCTTGTGAATGAGCAGTTCTTC
CASSLDRGLVNEQFF
>TRBD2|-|TRBJ2-7|TRBV20-1
TGCAGTGCTTTGAGCGGGAGTAGCTCCTACGAGCAGTACTTC
CSALSGSSSYEQYF
>TRBD1|-|TRBJ2-3|TRBV12-3/TRBV12-4
TGTGCCAGCAGTTATACAGGGGACCAGCTTGGAGATACGCAGTATTTT
CASSYTGDQLGDTQYF